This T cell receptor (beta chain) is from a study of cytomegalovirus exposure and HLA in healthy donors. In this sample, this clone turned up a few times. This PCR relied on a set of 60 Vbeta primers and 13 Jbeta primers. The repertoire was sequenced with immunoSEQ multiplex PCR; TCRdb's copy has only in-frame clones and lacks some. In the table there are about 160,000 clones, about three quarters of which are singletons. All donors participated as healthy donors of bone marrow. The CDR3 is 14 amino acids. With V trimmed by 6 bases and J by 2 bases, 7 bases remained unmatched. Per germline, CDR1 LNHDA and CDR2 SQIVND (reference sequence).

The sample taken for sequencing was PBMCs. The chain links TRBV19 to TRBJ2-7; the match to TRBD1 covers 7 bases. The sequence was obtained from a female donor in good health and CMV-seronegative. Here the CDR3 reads CASSDPGQTYEQYF. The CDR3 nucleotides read TGTGCCAGTAGCGATCCGGGACAGACCTACGAGCAGTACTTC.